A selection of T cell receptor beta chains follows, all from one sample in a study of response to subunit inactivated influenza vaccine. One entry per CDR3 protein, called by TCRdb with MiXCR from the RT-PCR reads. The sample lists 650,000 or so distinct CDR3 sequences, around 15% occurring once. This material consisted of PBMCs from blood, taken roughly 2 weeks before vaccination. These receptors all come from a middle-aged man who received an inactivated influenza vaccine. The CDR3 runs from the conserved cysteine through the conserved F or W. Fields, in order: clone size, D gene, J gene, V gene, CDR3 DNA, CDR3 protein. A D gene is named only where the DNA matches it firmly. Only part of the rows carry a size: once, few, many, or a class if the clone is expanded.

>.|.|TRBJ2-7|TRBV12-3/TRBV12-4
TGTGCCAGCAGGGGGGCCGGGGCCGAGCAGTACTTC
CASRGAGAEQYF
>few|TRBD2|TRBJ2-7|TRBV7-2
TGTGCCAGCAGCCCTTACCGACTAGCGGTCCACGAGCAGTACTTC
CASSPYRLAVHEQYF
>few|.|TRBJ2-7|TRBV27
TGTGCCAGCAGTTTTGCGTTGGGGGGACGGATCTACGAGCAGTACTTC
CASSFALGGRIYEQYF
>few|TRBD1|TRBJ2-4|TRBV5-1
TGCGCCAGCAGCTCCGGACAGGGAGGTATGAACATTCAGTACTTC
CASSSGQGGMNIQYF
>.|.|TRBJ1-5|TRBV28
TGTGCCAGCAGTTTAGGGCACCGAAATCAGCCCCAGCATTTT
CASSLGHRNQPQHF
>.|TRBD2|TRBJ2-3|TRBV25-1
TGTGCCAGCAGTGAGTGGCTAGCGGGCGATGAAGATACGCAGTATTTT
CASSEWLAGDEDTQYF
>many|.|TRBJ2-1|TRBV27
TGTGCCAGCAGTCGGAGCATCGATGAGCAGTTCTTC
CASSRSIDEQFF
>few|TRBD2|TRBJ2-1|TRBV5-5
TGTGCCAGCAGCACCGGACTAGCGAGCGGCAATGAGCAGTTCTTC
CASSTGLASGNEQFF
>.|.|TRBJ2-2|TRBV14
TGTGCCAGCAGCCGGGTCTTCACCGGGGAGCTGTCTTTT
CASSRVFTGELSF
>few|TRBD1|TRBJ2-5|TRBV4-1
TGCGCCAGCAGCCTCCGACCTGGGACAGGGCAAGAGACCCAGTACTTC
CASSLRPGTGQETQYF
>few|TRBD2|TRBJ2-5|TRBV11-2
TGTGCCAGCAGCTTAGGACTAGCGGGGTCAGGGACCCAGTACTTC
CASSLGLAGSGTQYF
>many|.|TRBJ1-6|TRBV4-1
TGCGCCAGCAGCCAAGGAAACAGGGATCCCTATAATTCACCCCTCCACTTT
CASSQGNRDPYNSPLHF
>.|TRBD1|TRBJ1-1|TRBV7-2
TGTGCCAGCAGCTGGGGACAGGGAGGGAACACTGAAGCTTTCTTT
CASSWGQGGNTEAFF
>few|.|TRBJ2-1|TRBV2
TGTGCCAGCAGAGGGGGGGGGGTCAATGAGCAGTTCTTC
CASRGGGVNEQFF
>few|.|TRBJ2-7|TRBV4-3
TGCGCCAGCAGCCATAGAGACATAGATACTGAGCAGTACTTC
CASSHRDIDTEQYF
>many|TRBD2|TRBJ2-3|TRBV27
TGTGCCAGCAGTTTTCTGGGGAGGGAGGGTCCCACAGATACGCAGTATTTT
CASSFLGREGPTDTQYF
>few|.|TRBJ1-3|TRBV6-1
TGTGCCAGCAGGAGGGATTACTCTGGAAACACCATATATTTT
CASRRDYSGNTIYF
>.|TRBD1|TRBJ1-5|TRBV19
TGTGCCAGTAGCCCTGTTCGGACAGGGTGGAGCAATCAGCCCCAGCATTTT
CASSPVRTGWSNQPQHF
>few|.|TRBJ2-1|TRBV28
TGTGCCAGCATTTCGTTAGTACCCGACAATGAGCAGTTCTTC
CASISLVPDNEQFF
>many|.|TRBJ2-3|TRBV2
TGTGCCAGCAGCGTAGTCCAGGGACGCACAGATACGCAGTATTTT
CASSVVQGRTDTQYF
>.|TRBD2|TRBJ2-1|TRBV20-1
TGCAGTGCTGATTCCGGGACTAGCCTAAATGAGCAGTTCTTC
CSADSGTSLNEQFF
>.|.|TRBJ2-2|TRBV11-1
TGTGCCAGCAGGTTTGGTGGAGGGGCCCTGTTCGCGAACACCGGGGAGCTGTTTTTT
CASRFGGGALFANTGELFF
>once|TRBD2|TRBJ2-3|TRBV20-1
TGCAGTGCCCAGTCGATAGCGGGGGACGGAGATACGCAGTATTTT
CSAQSIAGDGDTQYF
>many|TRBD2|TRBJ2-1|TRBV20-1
TGCAGTGCCAGGGACCCTAGCGGGGGGTCCAGCTCCTACAATGAGCAGTTCTTC
CSARDPSGGSSSYNEQFF
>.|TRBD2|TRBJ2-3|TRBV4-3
TGCGCCAGCAGCCAAGATTCTAGCGGGAGGGCCGGTGGGACAGATACGCAGTATTTT
CASSQDSSGRAGGTDTQYF
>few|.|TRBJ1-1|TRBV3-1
TGTGCCAGCAGCCAGAGCTACATGAACACTGAAGCTTTCTTT
CASSQSYMNTEAFF
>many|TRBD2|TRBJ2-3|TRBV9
TGTGCCAGCAGCGTAGTGGCTAGCGGGGGTTCTACAGATACGCAGTATTTT
CASSVVASGGSTDTQYF
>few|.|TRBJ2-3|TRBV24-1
TGTGCCACCAGTGGCCCGGGACAGCAGTATTTT
CATSGPGQQYF
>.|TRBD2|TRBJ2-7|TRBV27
TGTGCCAGCAGTTGGACTAGCTTCCACGAGCAGTACTTC
CASSWTSFHEQYF
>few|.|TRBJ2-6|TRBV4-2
TGTGCCAGCAGCCAAGATCTAGGGCCTGGGGCCAACGTCCTGACTTTC
CASSQDLGPGANVLTF
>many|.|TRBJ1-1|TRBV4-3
TGCGCCAGCAGCCAAGATTCCGCAGGCTACACTGAAGCTTTCTTT
CASSQDSAGYTEAFF
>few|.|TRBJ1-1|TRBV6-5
TGTGCCAGCAGTTATAAGGGGAGCACTGAAGCTTTCTTT
CASSYKGSTEAFF
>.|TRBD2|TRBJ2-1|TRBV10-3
TGTGCCATCGGTGCCGCGGGACTACGCCCCGGGAATGAGCAGTTCTTC
CAIGAAGLRPGNEQFF
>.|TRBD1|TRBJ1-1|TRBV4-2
TGTGCCAGCAGCCGAAGGACAGGGATGAACACTGTAGCTTTCTTT
CASSRRTGMNTVAFF
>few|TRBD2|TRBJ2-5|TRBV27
TGTGCCAGCAGTCCAGGGACTGCGGGGGTGGAGACCCAGTACTTC
CASSPGTAGVETQYF
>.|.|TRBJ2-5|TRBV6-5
TGTGCCAGCAGTTATTTGGGGACCCAGTACTTC
CASSYLGTQYF
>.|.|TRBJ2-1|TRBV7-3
TGTGCCAGCAGCTTAATTGGGTCCACATCCTACAATGAGCAGTTCTTC
CASSLIGSTSYNEQFF
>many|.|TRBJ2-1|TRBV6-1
TGTGCCAGCAGTGGCACCGGGGCGAGCTCCTACAATGAGCAGTTCTTC
CASSGTGASSYNEQFF
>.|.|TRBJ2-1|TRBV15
TGTGCCACCAGCAGAGATAGGTACAATGAGCAGTTCTTC
CATSRDRYNEQFF
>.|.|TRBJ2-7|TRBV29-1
TGCAGCGTTGAGAACAGCTTAGGCTACGAGCAGTACTTC
CSVENSLGYEQYF
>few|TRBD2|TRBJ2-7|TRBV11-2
TGTGCCAGCACCTTTACCTTGGGGCGGGAGAGCTACGAGCAGTACTTC
CASTFTLGRESYEQYF
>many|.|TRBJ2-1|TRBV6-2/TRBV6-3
TGTGCCAGCAGCCCCGGGACATCGGGTAAGCAGTTCTTC
CASSPGTSGKQFF
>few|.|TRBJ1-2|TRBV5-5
TGTGCCAGCAGCTTGGGATCCGCCGGGTCCATGTCTGGCTACACCTTC
CASSLGSAGSMSGYTF
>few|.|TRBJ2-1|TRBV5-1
TGCGCCAGCTCGAAGCAGCGCTCCTACAATGAGCAGTTCTTC
CASSKQRSYNEQFF
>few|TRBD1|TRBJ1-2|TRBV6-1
TGTGCCAGCAGCCTACTAACGGGACAGGGAAGTGGGCTAAGCTATGGCTACACCTTC
CASSLLTGQGSGLSYGYTF
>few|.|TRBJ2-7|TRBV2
TGTGCCAGCAACCGGGACTCGCCCGAGCAGTACTTC
CASNRDSPEQYF
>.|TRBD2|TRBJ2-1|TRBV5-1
TGCGCCAGCAGCGGAGTAGCGGGAGGGGAAAATGAGCAGTTCTTC
CASSGVAGGENEQFF
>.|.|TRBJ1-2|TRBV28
TGTGCCAGCAGCCCGACCGGGGATCGGGGCTACACCTTC
CASSPTGDRGYTF
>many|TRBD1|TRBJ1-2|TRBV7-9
TGTGCCAGCAGCTCAAGGGGGCGCGACTATGGCTACACCTTC
CASSSRGRDYGYTF
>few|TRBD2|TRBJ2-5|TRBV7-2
TGTGCCAGCAGCTTACGTGGCGGGAGGCGCCAAGAGACCCAGTACTTC
CASSLRGGRRQETQYF
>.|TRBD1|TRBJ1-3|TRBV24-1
TGTGCCACCAGTGGTGGGACAGGGACTGGAAACACCATATATTTT
CATSGGTGTGNTIYF
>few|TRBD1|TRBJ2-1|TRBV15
TGTGCCACCAGCACCCTAGGACAGGCCAATGAGCAGTTCTTC
CATSTLGQANEQFF
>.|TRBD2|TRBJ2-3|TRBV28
TGTGCCAGCAGTTGGGACCCGGGACTAGAGACAGATACGCAGTATTTT
CASSWDPGLETDTQYF
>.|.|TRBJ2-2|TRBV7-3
TGTGCCAGCAGCTTAGTTAGCGGCGGGGAGCTGTTTTTT
CASSLVSGGELFF
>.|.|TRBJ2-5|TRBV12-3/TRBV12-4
TGTGCCAGCAGTGGAACGGGGTTCGGAGAGACCCAGTACTTC
CASSGTGFGETQYF
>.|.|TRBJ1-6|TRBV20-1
TGCAGTGCCCAGAGCGGGGCTTCGGAAAATTCACCCCTCCACTTT
CSAQSGASENSPLHF
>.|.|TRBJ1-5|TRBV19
TGTGCCAGTAGTTGGGGGCAATATAGCAATCAGCCCCAGCATTTT
CASSWGQYSNQPQHF
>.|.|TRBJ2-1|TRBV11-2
TGTGCCAGCAGCCGCTGGACAGGGAGGGTCAATGAGCAGTTCTTC
CASSRWTGRVNEQFF